A selection of T cell receptor beta chains follows, all from one sample in a study of OX40 agonist ivuxolimab in advanced cancers. Only in-frame clones appear in the TCRdb table, and some are missing; sequencing was by immunoSEQ multiplex PCR. The sample lists tens of thousands of clones; more than 75% were seen once. The sample in question was CD4+ or CD8+ T cells sorted from blood, obtained in a trial of the OX40 agonist ivuxolimab. Receptor source: an adult with an advanced solid tumor such as melanoma, head and neck, liver or kidney cancer. Each CDR3 is given with its conserved first and last residue. Each record gives: J gene, D gene, V gene, clone size, CDR3 protein, CDR3 DNA. D genes are given only for firm matches. Size values are once, few and many counts, or a class for expanded clones, and some rows have none.

J gene: TRBJ1-3
D gene: .
V gene: TRBV9
clone size: .
CDR3 protein: CASSVVGQHGNTIYF
CDR3 DNA: TGTGCCAGCAGCGTAGTAGGGCAGCACGGAAACACCATATATTTT

J gene: TRBJ1-6
D gene: TRBD1
V gene: TRBV6-5
clone size: once
CDR3 protein: CASSSRDRRYNSPLHF
CDR3 DNA: TGTGCCAGCAGTTCCCGGGACAGGAGGTACAATTCACCCCTCCACTTT

J gene: TRBJ2-1
D gene: TRBD2
V gene: TRBV18
clone size: .
CDR3 protein: CASSPIPASGGNYNEQFF
CDR3 DNA: TGTGCCAGCTCACCTATTCCGGCTAGCGGGGGGAATTACAATGAGCAGTTCTTC

J gene: TRBJ1-5
D gene: .
V gene: TRBV6-5
clone size: once
CDR3 protein: CASSFSQIQPQHF
CDR3 DNA: TGTGCCAGCAGCTTCAGCCAGATACAGCCCCAGCATTTT

J gene: TRBJ1-3
D gene: .
V gene: TRBV7-2
clone size: .
CDR3 protein: CASSSSAGVSGNTIYF
CDR3 DNA: TGTGCCAGCAGCTCCAGTGCAGGGGTCTCTGGAAACACCATATATTTT

J gene: TRBJ1-1
D gene: TRBD1
V gene: TRBV19
clone size: .
CDR3 protein: CASTPRTGPMNTEAFF
CDR3 DNA: TGTGCCAGTACGCCAAGGACAGGACCCATGAACACTGAAGCTTTCTTT

J gene: TRBJ2-5
D gene: TRBD1
V gene: TRBV30
clone size: .
CDR3 protein: CAWSVTGGGETQYF
CDR3 DNA: TGTGCCTGGAGTGTGACAGGGGGTGGAGAGACCCAGTACTTC

J gene: TRBJ2-3
D gene: TRBD2
V gene: TRBV29-1
clone size: .
CDR3 protein: CSVGEVAGDTQYF
CDR3 DNA: TGCAGCGTTGGGGAGGTAGCGGGAGATACGCAGTATTTT

J gene: TRBJ1-5
D gene: .
V gene: TRBV6-5
clone size: .
CDR3 protein: CASSYSYEGDQPQHF
CDR3 DNA: TGTGCCAGCAGTTACTCCTACGAGGGGGACCAGCCCCAGCATTTT

J gene: TRBJ2-1
D gene: TRBD2
V gene: TRBV27
clone size: .
CDR3 protein: CASSKYGAGVKMDEQFF
CDR3 DNA: TGTGCCAGCAGTAAATACGGAGCGGGAGTTAAAATGGATGAGCAGTTCTTC

J gene: TRBJ2-7
D gene: TRBD2
V gene: TRBV5-1
clone size: .
CDR3 protein: CASAGLEGSYEQYF
CDR3 DNA: TGCGCCAGCGCCGGACTAGAGGGCTCCTACGAGCAGTACTTC

J gene: TRBJ1-2
D gene: .
V gene: TRBV6-1
clone size: .
CDR3 protein: CASSEGRAAGYGYTF
CDR3 DNA: TGTGCCAGCAGTGAAGGGAGGGCAGCGGGCTATGGCTACACCTTC

J gene: TRBJ1-1
D gene: .
V gene: TRBV13
clone size: .
CDR3 protein: CASSLSGGTAQNTEAFF
CDR3 DNA: TGTGCCAGCAGCTTGTCGGGTGGAACAGCCCAGAACACTGAAGCTTTCTTT

J gene: TRBJ2-3
D gene: TRBD2
V gene: TRBV11-3
clone size: .
CDR3 protein: CASSLAGGGGYTQYF
CDR3 DNA: TGTGCCAGCAGCTTGGCGGGCGGGGGAGGGTATACGCAGTATTTT

J gene: TRBJ1-1
D gene: .
V gene: TRBV18
clone size: many
CDR3 protein: CASSLTGPNTEAFF
CDR3 DNA: TGTGCCAGCTCACTTACAGGGCCGAACACTGAAGCTTTCTTT

J gene: TRBJ1-5
D gene: .
V gene: TRBV7-8
clone size: .
CDR3 protein: CASSTRADSNQPQHF
CDR3 DNA: TGTGCCAGCAGCACCCGGGCAGATAGCAATCAGCCCCAGCATTTT